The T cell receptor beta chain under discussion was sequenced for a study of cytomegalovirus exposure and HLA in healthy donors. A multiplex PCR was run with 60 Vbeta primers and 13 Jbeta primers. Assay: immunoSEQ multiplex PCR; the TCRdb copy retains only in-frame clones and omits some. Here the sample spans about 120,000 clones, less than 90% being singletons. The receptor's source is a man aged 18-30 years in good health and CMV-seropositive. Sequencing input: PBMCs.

In DNA, the CDR3 is TGCGCCAGCAGCTTGGAGCGTCAGGGCTGGGCCAAAAACATTCAGTACTTC. This gives the protein CASSLERQGWAKNIQYF. The chain is built from TRBV5-1 and TRBJ2-4; a possible D gene is TRBD1 (5 bases). The CDR3 has 17 residues. V shed 0 bases and J shed 1 base, with 14 bases lying between them. The germline V gene has CDR1 SGHRS and CDR2 YFSETQ.